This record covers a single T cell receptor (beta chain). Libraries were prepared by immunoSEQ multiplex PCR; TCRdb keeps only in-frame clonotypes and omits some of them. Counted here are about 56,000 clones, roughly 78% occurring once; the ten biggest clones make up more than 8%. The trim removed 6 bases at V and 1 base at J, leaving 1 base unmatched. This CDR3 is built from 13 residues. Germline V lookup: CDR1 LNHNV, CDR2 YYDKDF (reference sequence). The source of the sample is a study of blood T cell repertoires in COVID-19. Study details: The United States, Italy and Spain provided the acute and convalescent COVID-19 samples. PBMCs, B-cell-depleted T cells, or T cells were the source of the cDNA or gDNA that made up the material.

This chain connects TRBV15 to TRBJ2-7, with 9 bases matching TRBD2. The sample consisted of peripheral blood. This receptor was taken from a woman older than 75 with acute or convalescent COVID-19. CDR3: CATRTSGSYEQYF. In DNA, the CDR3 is TGTGCCACCAGGACTAGCGGATCCTACGAGCAGTACTTC.